This T cell receptor (beta chain) was recovered during a study of shared clonotypes between healthy human individuals. It was across several immunoSEQ plates that each subset's genomic DNA was evenly split. The method was immunoSEQ multiplex PCR; TCRdb's version includes in-frame clones alone and lacks a portion of them. The table lists under 2,000,000 clones, roughly 94% of them singletons. Naive-designated CD8 cells lacked CD45RO, were positively enriched for CCR7, and omitted terminally differentiated effector memory CD45RA+ cells. The V end lost 0 bases, the J end lost 5 bases, and 15 bases lay between the germline ends. CDR3 length: 15 residues. Germline V gene data show CDR1 as SGHDT and CDR2 as YYEEEE.

The J gene is TRBJ2-7, the V gene TRBV5-6; weak D call: TRBD1 (6 bases). This sequence was found in a young man in good health. Specimen: naive CD8+ T cells sorted from blood. CDR3 sequence (DNA): TGTGCCAGCAGCTTGGCCTGGGGGCGGTCCCACGAGCAGTACTTC. It translates to CASSLAWGRSHEQYF.